This T cell receptor (beta chain) is from a study of blood T cell repertoires in COVID-19. About the research overall: Samples of COVID-19 (acute and convalescent) were obtained from the United States, Italy and Spain. PBMCs, B-cell-depleted T cells, or T cells were the source of the cDNA or gDNA that made up the material.

CDR1 and CDR2 (germline): KGHDR, SFDVKD. This CDR3 region has 15 residues. V dropped 5 bases and J dropped 3 bases, with 12 bases sitting between them. Seattle's cohort entered during active infection and was followed longitudinally. In the study's own analysis: Estimation of nucleated cell counts was performed using reference gene primer amplification. Profiling relied on immunoSEQ multiplex PCR, and the TCRdb table lists in-frame clones only, not all of them. V, J and clone size are taken as reported in that table, and D and trimming were inferred from the DNA itself. The profile shows some 350,000 clones, 85% to 90% of them singletons.

The chain has TRBV24-1 and TRBJ2-2, with D tentatively TRBD1 (6 bases). The sample taken for sequencing was peripheral blood. This clonotype was obtained from a woman in her sixties or seventies with COVID-19, enrolled during active disease. Written as DNA, the CDR3 is TGTGCCACCAGTGGTTGGGACACCTACACCGGGGAGCTGTTTTTT. Protein: CATSGWDTYTGELFF.